Listed here are 13 T cell receptor beta chains from one sample, sequenced in a study of T cell changes during pregnancy in multiple sclerosis. The assay was immunoSEQ multiplex PCR, and TCRdb's table has in-frame clones only and misses some. The repertoire consists of some 75,000 clones, with about 95% occurring once and the leading ten covering 1.1%. Sequenced here: peripheral blood, sampled in the second trimester of pregnancy. Every receptor here comes from a female donor with multiple sclerosis, enrolled in a pregnancy study.

V usage is TRBV6-5 and J usage is TRBJ1-2; 7 positions match TRBD1. The junction had 5 bases not matched to a gene; V was cut back by 2 bases and J by 2 bases. The CDR3 is made up of 15 amino acids. Germline lookup yields CDR1 MNHEY and CDR2 SVGAGI. CDR3 loop: CASSYQWGQNYGYTF. In DNA, the CDR3 is TGTGCCAGCAGTTACCAATGGGGACAGAACTATGGCTACACCTTC.

V and J are TRBV5-8 and TRBJ2-7; possibly TRBD1 for D (5 bases). Trimming removed 2 bases from V and 0 bases from J, with 6 bases in between. This CDR3 is 13 amino acids long. CDR1 and CDR2 from the germline V gene are SGHTS and YDEGEE. The CDR3 here is CASSFQGSYEQYF. As DNA, the CDR3 is TGTGCCAGCAGCTTTCAGGGCTCCTACGAGCAGTACTTC.

The chain couples TRBV4-3 to TRBJ2-1; 9 positions agree with TRBD2. The trim removed 0 bases at V and 6 bases at J, leaving 9 bases unmatched. Germline-derived CDR1 and CDR2 are LGHNA and YSLEER. There are 17 residues in the CDR3. The DNA of the CDR3 is TGCGCCAGCAGCCAAGATGAAGGACTAGCGCGGGGCAATGAGCAGTTCTTC. Protein: CASSQDEGLARGNEQFF.

A remark on this clone: Distinct nucleotide sequences in the sample also encode this CDR3. V and J are TRBV19 and TRBJ1-1, with TRBD1 as a possible D gene (5 bases). The CDR3 is 13 residues long. The germline V gene has CDR1 LNHDA and CDR2 SQIVND (reference sequence). V lost 2 bases to trimming and J lost 5 bases, with 9 bases between them. This CDR3 reads CASSIKGDTEAFF. The CDR3 nucleotides read TGTGCCAGTAGTATAAAAGGGGATACTGAAGCTTTCTTT. The full variable domain, with the rest looked up from reference TRBV19 and TRBJ1-1, is DGGITQSPKYLFRKEGQNVTLSCEQNLNHDAMYWYRQDPGQGLRLIYYSQIVNDFQKGDIAEGYSVSREKKESFPLTVTSAQKNPTAFYLCASSIKGDTEAFFGQGTRLTVV.

The J gene is TRBJ2-3, the V gene TRBV10-2, with a weak D call TRBD2 (5 bases). Trimming removed 6 bases from V and 2 bases from J, with 15 bases in between. Looked up from germline, CDR1 is WSHSY and CDR2 is SAAADI. The CDR3 runs to 15 residues. The CDR3 loop reads CASREEAFTTDTQYF. CDR3 bases: TGCGCCAGCAGGGAGGAGGCCTTCACCACAGATACGCAGTATTTT.

The chain uses TRBV7-9 and TRBJ2-3, with TRBD2 as a possible D gene (6 bases). The CDR3 sequence is 15 residues long. Looked up from germline, CDR1 is SEHNR and CDR2 is FQNEAQ (reference sequence). Trimming pared 5 bases from V and 1 base from J, leaving 13 bases between. Here the CDR3 DNA reads TGTGCCAGCAGCGCGGGGACTTACCGCACAGATACGCAGTATTTT. Its protein is CASSAGTYRTDTQYF.

The genes are TRBV28 and TRBJ2-2; 11 bases map to TRBD2. The CDR3 covers 19 residues. Unmatched junction bases numbered 16, after V lost 7 bases and J lost 3 bases. Germline CDR1 reads MDHEN; CDR2 reads SYDVKM. The CDR3 is CASTSPGVLAGGYTGELFF. In DNA, the CDR3 is TGTGCCAGCACCTCCCCGGGAGTATTAGCGGGAGGGTACACCGGGGAGCTGTTTTTT.

The genes are TRBV19 and TRBJ1-1; weak D call: TRBD1 (6 bases). V dropped 7 bases and J dropped 1 base, with 16 bases sitting between them. Germline CDR1 and CDR2: LNHDA and SQIVND (reference sequence). The CDR3 consists of 15 residues. This CDR3 reads CASIKFGRGNTEAFF. In nucleotides, the CDR3 is TGTGCCAGTATCAAATTTGGCAGGGGGAACACTGAAGCTTTCTTT.

V gene TRBV18 combines with J gene TRBJ2-1, with a tentative D call TRBD2 (5 bases). Trimming shortened V by 4 bases and J by 3 bases, and 16 bases separated the two germline ends. The CDR3 extends over 16 amino acids. CDR1 and CDR2 (germline): KGHSH, LQKENI. CDR3 bases: TGTGCCAGCTCACACCTACCCCGTCGGGACTACAATGAGCAGTTCTTC. Translated: CASSHLPRRDYNEQFF.

The rearrangement uses TRBV28 and TRBJ1-1; D is ambiguous. The ends were cut back, 5 bases at V and 0 bases at J, with 7 bases in the middle. CDR1 and CDR2 (germline): MDHEN, SYDVKM. This CDR3 has 13 amino acids. The CDR3 DNA reads as TGTGCCAGCAGTCAGGTCCTGAACACTGAAGCTTTCTTT. This translates into CASSQVLNTEAFF. The variable domain in full, completed from reference TRBV28 and TRBJ1-1, reads DVKVTQSSRYLVKRTGEKVFLECVQDMDHENMFWYRQDPGLGLRLIYFSYDVKMKEKGDIPEGYSVSREKKERFSLILESASTNQTSMYLCASSQVLNTEAFFGQGTRLTVV.

J is TRBJ2-7 and V is TRBV6-5, with D possibly matching TRBD1 (5 bases). The CDR3 contains 13 residues. Germline lookup yields CDR1 MNHEY and CDR2 SVGAGI. With 3 bases removed from V and 7 bases from J, the gap between germline ends came to 13 bases. The CDR3 is CASSYGAGGEQYF. The CDR3 DNA follows: TGTGCCAGCAGTTATGGGGCAGGTGGGGAGCAGTACTTC.

The chain couples TRBV5-4 to TRBJ2-1; TRBD2 agrees at 7 bases. J was trimmed by 9 bases and V by 5 bases; bases with no gene match: 8. Looked up from germline, CDR1 is SGHNT and CDR2 is YYREEE (reference sequence). The CDR3 length is 13 residues. For the CDR3, the DNA is TGTGCCAGCAGTCAGCGGGATCAGATTGAGCAGTTCTTC. Translated, it gives CASSQRDQIEQFF.

This chain uses TRBV9 with TRBJ1-2; 7 nucleotides line up with TRBD1. Germline V gives CDR1 SGDLS, CDR2 YYNGEE. V lost 0 bases to trimming and J lost 4 bases; unmatched junction nucleotides: 0. The CDR3 extends over 13 amino acids. The CDR3 DNA sequence: TGTGCCAGCAGCGTAGGGGACAGCTATGGCTACACCTTC. This gives the protein CASSVGDSYGYTF.